A selection of T cell receptor beta chains follows, all from one sample in a study of T cells after yellow fever vaccination. MiXCR was run by TCRdb on the 5' RACE reads, yielding one entry per CDR3 protein. The sample consists of about 170,000 distinct CDR3 sequences, 8% to 13% of them appearing once. The material was CD8+ T cells sorted from PBMCs, obtained 15 days after the yellow fever booster vaccination. The origin of the receptors is a man between 18 and 35 years old who received the YFV17D yellow fever vaccine. The conserved cysteine and the conserved F or W are not part of the CDR3 here.

j_gene: TRBJ1-1
v_gene: TRBV6-5
CDR3aa: ASSYPGNTEAF

j_gene: TRBJ1-1
v_gene: TRBV4-1
CDR3aa: ASSPYNKDTEAF

j_gene: TRBJ1-5
v_gene: TRBV7-2
CDR3aa: ASSVGGPYQPQH

j_gene: TRBJ2-5
v_gene: TRBV6-2/TRBV6-3
CDR3aa: ASSYRVSGDGKTQY

j_gene: TRBJ2-5
v_gene: TRBV5-1
CDR3aa: ASSLATGTTPRETQY

j_gene: TRBJ2-4
v_gene: TRBV20-1
CDR3aa: SASLAGGRNIQY

j_gene: TRBJ2-7
v_gene: TRBV6-5
CDR3aa: ASSYGQVLHEQY

j_gene: TRBJ2-5
v_gene: TRBV6-2/TRBV6-3
CDR3aa: ASRPTGGWETQY

j_gene: TRBJ2-4
v_gene: TRBV12-3/TRBV12-4
CDR3aa: ASSFRTSGENIQY

j_gene: TRBJ1-5
v_gene: TRBV6-6
CDR3aa: ASSPPVGLNQPQH

j_gene: TRBJ2-1
v_gene: TRBV6-4
CDR3aa: ASSVGRGGRNEQF

j_gene: TRBJ2-4
v_gene: TRBV7-9
CDR3aa: ASSFARDWKNIQY

j_gene: TRBJ2-3
v_gene: TRBV20-1
CDR3aa: SAVTVRGRADTQY

j_gene: TRBJ1-5
v_gene: TRBV2
CDR3aa: ASSATGQPQH

j_gene: TRBJ1-5
v_gene: TRBV27
CDR3aa: ASSLISGAKPQH

j_gene: TRBJ2-7
v_gene: TRBV4-3
CDR3aa: ASSQDLQGVVYEQY

j_gene: TRBJ2-1
v_gene: TRBV27
CDR3aa: ASRSLAGAGNEQF

j_gene: TRBJ2-5
v_gene: TRBV11-2
CDR3aa: ASSFDSETQY

j_gene: TRBJ2-3
v_gene: TRBV28
CDR3aa: ASSWGGDTQY

j_gene: TRBJ2-1
v_gene: TRBV29-1
CDR3aa: SADPAGGPVDEQF

j_gene: TRBJ2-1
v_gene: TRBV6-2/TRBV6-3
CDR3aa: ASSNVQGLRNEQF

j_gene: TRBJ2-3
v_gene: TRBV7-6
CDR3aa: ASSPLKFDTQY

j_gene: TRBJ2-2
v_gene: TRBV28
CDR3aa: AGLKNTGELF

j_gene: TRBJ1-1
v_gene: TRBV5-1
CDR3aa: ASSFSQGEAF

j_gene: TRBJ1-5
v_gene: TRBV6-6
CDR3aa: ASSWGDYSNQPQH

j_gene: TRBJ2-3
v_gene: TRBV9
CDR3aa: ASSVESSFADTQY

j_gene: TRBJ2-2
v_gene: TRBV11-2
CDR3aa: ASSLWEGTGELF

j_gene: TRBJ2-5
v_gene: TRBV3-1
CDR3aa: ASSQDPRPWAQY

j_gene: TRBJ2-2
v_gene: TRBV27
CDR3aa: ASSIQNTGELF

j_gene: TRBJ2-1
v_gene: TRBV5-1
CDR3aa: ASSSWRELDNEQF

j_gene: TRBJ2-1
v_gene: TRBV9
CDR3aa: ASSVAGTGPSYNEQF